These 26 T cell receptor beta chains originate from one sample sequenced in a study of radiotherapy plus CTLA-4 blockade in lung cancer. Data came from immunoSEQ multiplex PCR; TCRdb stores just in-frame clones and leaves some out. The table has about 15,000 clones, about 70% seen once. The sample here was peripheral blood, taken from a patient treated with radiotherapy plus ipilimumab. The receptors shown here come from a human donor with non-small cell lung cancer whose response to radiotherapy plus ipilimumab could not be evaluated.

The table lists this clone with many counts. The V call is TRBV19, the J call TRBJ1-1; D is unresolved. The germline V and J ends were trimmed by 3 bases and 1 base, with 6 bases remaining between them. The length of the CDR3 is 13 residues. Germline CDR1 reads LNHDA; CDR2 reads SQIVND (reference sequence). The DNA for the CDR3 is TGTGCCAGTAGTATCAGTACGAACACTGAAGCTTTCTTT. Its protein is CASSISTNTEAFF.

This chain connects TRBV10-3 to TRBJ1-1; 8 bases fit TRBD1. This CDR3 is 15 amino acids long. Germline-derived CDR1 and CDR2 are ENHRY and SYGVKD. J gave up 1 base and V 6 bases, and 7 bases lay outside the gene matches. CDR3 sequence reads: CAISTPGQGNTEAFF. CDR3 DNA sequence: TGTGCCATCAGCACCCCCGGACAGGGGAACACTGAAGCTTTCTTT.

The V gene is TRBV23-1, the J gene TRBJ1-2; no reliable D call. TRBV23-1 is noted as an ORF with a role that remains uncertain. The CDR3 totals 15 residues. Trimming cost V 1 base and J 0 bases, with 9 bases left between them. CDR3 in DNA: TGCGCCAGCAGTCAATGCCGGGAAGCTAACTATGGCTACACCTTC. It specifies CASSQCREANYGYTF.

The chain employs TRBV9 and TRBJ1-1; D unclear. The V end was cut by 0 bases, the J end by 4 bases, with 4 bases between. Per germline, CDR1 SGDLS and CDR2 YYNGEE. This CDR3 region has 12 residues. As DNA, the CDR3 is TGTGCCAGCAGCGTAGCTAGCACTGAAGCTTTCTTT. Translation: CASSVASTEAFF.

The chain employs TRBV10-2 and TRBJ2-2, with 9 nucleotides matching TRBD1. CDR1 is WSHSY and CDR2 is SAAADI in the germline V gene. This CDR3 contains 14 residues. The ends lost 5 bases at V and 3 bases at J; junction bases unmatched: 1. CDR3 protein: CASSTGGDTGELFF. The DNA of the CDR3 is TGCGCCAGCAGTACAGGGGGCGACACCGGGGAGCTGTTTTTT.

This CDR3 is CASSLAGGQGATGELFF. The DNA of the CDR3 is TGTGCCAGCAGCTTAGCCGGTGGACAGGGAGCCACCGGGGAGCTGTTTTTT. V usage is TRBV5-6 and J usage is TRBJ2-2; 8 nucleotides agree with TRBD1. This CDR3 has 17 residues. The germline V gene has CDR1 SGHDT and CDR2 YYEEEE. J was trimmed by 4 bases and V by 2 bases; bases with no gene match: 10.

J is TRBJ1-2 and V is TRBV28; 8 bases line up with TRBD1. The CDR3 length is 14 residues. The germline gives CDR1 MDHEN, CDR2 SYDVKM. The ends lost 4 bases at V and 2 bases at J; junction bases unmatched: 3. The CDR3 DNA reads as TGTGCCAGCAGTTCCCACAGGGGGAACTATGGCTACACCTTC. Translated, it gives CASSSHRGNYGYTF.

The chain couples TRBV7-3 to TRBJ2-2, with a possible D match to TRBD1 (6 bases). Germline CDR1 is SGHTA and CDR2 is FQGTGA. The CDR3 runs 15 residues. Trimming pared 4 bases from V and 2 bases from J, leaving 11 bases between. This chain's CDR3 is CASSSSRGNTGELFF. The CDR3 DNA is TGTGCCAGCAGCTCGTCCAGGGGAAACACCGGGGAGCTGTTTTTT.

This chain connects TRBV11-2 to TRBJ1-5; 7 bases match TRBD1. Germline V gives CDR1 SGHAT, CDR2 FQNNGV. The CDR3 runs to 18 residues. Unmatched junction bases numbered 12, after V lost 4 bases and J lost 0 bases. This chain's CDR3 is CASSYPAEGANSNQPQHF. CDR3 nucleotide sequence: TGTGCCAGCAGCTACCCGGCGGAGGGGGCAAATAGCAATCAGCCCCAGCATTTT. The entire variable domain, with the rest obtained from reference TRBV11-2 and TRBJ1-5, is as follows: EAGVAQSPRYKIIEKRQSVAFWCNPISGHATLYWYQQILGQGPKLLIQFQNNGVVDDSQLPKDRFSAERLKGVDSTLKIQPAKLEDSAVYLCASSYPAEGANSNQPQHFGDGTRLSIL.

The V call is TRBV15, the J call TRBJ1-5, with D possibly being TRBD1 (5 bases). The CDR3 contains 16 residues. The germline V gene encodes CDR1 LNHNV and CDR2 YYDKDF (reference sequence). V lost 0 bases and J 5 bases, leaving 14 bases between the germline ends. The CDR3 DNA is TGTGCCACCAGCAGAGATGGGGGGGTGGAGGATCAGCCCCAGCATTTT. The encoded protein is CATSRDGGVEDQPQHF.

This clone was detected a few times. This chain uses TRBV9 with TRBJ1-1; D unclear. This CDR3 comprises 12 residues. CDR1 and CDR2 from the germline V gene are SGDLS and YYNGEE. V lost 4 bases and J 3 bases, leaving 7 bases between the germline ends. The chain's CDR3 is CASSFLDTEAFF. CDR3 DNA sequence: TGTGCCAGCAGCTTCCTTGACACTGAAGCTTTCTTT. The entire variable domain, with the rest obtained from reference TRBV9 and TRBJ1-1, is as follows: DSGVTQTPKHLITATGQRVTLRCSPRSGDLSVYWYQQSLDQGLQFLIQYYNGEERAKGNILERFSAQQFPDLHSELNLSSLELGDSALYFCASSFLDTEAFFGQGTRLTVV.

CDR3 in DNA: TGTGCCAGTAGTATAGAGCCCCCGGCAGGGTATGGCTACACCTTC. Encoded protein: CASSIEPPAGYGYTF. The chain is built from TRBV19 and TRBJ1-2; the D gene is possibly TRBD1 (5 bases). Looked up from germline, CDR1 is LNHDA and CDR2 is SQIVND (reference sequence). This CDR3 has 15 amino acids. Trimming removed 0 bases from V and 5 bases from J, with 13 bases in between.

This chain uses TRBV5-6 with TRBJ1-6; no definite D call. Trimming shortened V by 2 bases and J by 5 bases, and 8 bases separated the two germline ends. The CDR3 runs 14 residues. The V gene's germline CDR1 is SGHDT and CDR2 YYEEEE. The CDR3 sequence is CASSFSPDNSPLHF. Written as DNA, the CDR3 is TGTGCCAGCAGCTTCAGTCCTGATAATTCACCCCTCCACTTT.

This clone has a handful of counts. This sequence joins TRBV5-1 and TRBJ2-2, with D maybe TRBD2 (5 bases). Trimming removed 0 bases from V and 0 bases from J, with 9 bases in between. There are 16 residues in the CDR3. The V gene's germline CDR1 is SGHRS and CDR2 YFSETQ. The CDR3 loop is CASSLAAGANTGELFF. CDR3 nucleotides: TGCGCCAGCAGCTTGGCCGCGGGCGCGAACACCGGGGAGCTGTTTTTT.

This chain joins TRBV6-1 and TRBJ2-1; a possible D gene is TRBD1 (5 bases). This CDR3 region has 14 residues. Trimming cost V 1 base and J 4 bases, with 8 bases left between them. Per the germline V gene, CDR1 is MNHNS and CDR2 is SASEGT. CDR3 residues: CASSEEGYYNEQFF. The CDR3 coding sequence is TGTGCCAGCAGTGAAGAGGGGTATTACAATGAGCAGTTCTTC.

This sequence joins TRBV6-1 and TRBJ2-7, with 10 bases fitting TRBD2. The CDR3 is made up of 16 amino acids. Losses at the gene ends were 1 base for V and 2 bases for J; bases not matched to a gene: 5. CDR1 and CDR2 from the germline V gene are MNHNS and SASEGT. In DNA form, the CDR3 reads TGTGCCAGCAGTGAAGGTCCTAGCGGGGGCACCTACGAGCAGTACTTC. It encodes CASSEGPSGGTYEQYF.

The chain uses TRBV7-9 and TRBJ2-5; D unclear. The CDR3 runs to 14 residues. Germline CDR1 and CDR2: SEHNR and FQNEAQ (reference sequence). Trimming pared 1 base from V and 0 bases from J, leaving 6 bases between. In DNA form, the CDR3 reads TGTGCCAGCAGCTTAGGCGAGTACCAAGAGACCCAGTACTTC. Translated: CASSLGEYQETQYF.

The chain links TRBV5-8 to TRBJ2-5; TRBD2 matches 10 bases. Germline V gives CDR1 SGHTS, CDR2 YDEGEE. The CDR3 totals 17 residues. The J segment lost 7 bases and the V segment lost 4 bases, leaving 16 bases of the junction unmatched. The DNA of the CDR3 is TGTGCCAGCAGCCAAGATACAGCGGGGGGGCCGTTAGGGACCCAGTACTTC. This gives the protein CASSQDTAGGPLGTQYF.

The CDR3 sequence: CASRRDRNTEAFF. CDR3 coding DNA: TGTGCCAGCCGTCGGGACAGGAACACTGAAGCTTTCTTT. V and J are TRBV6-4 and TRBJ1-1, with 7 bases lining up with TRBD1. CDR1 is MRHNA, CDR2 SNTAGT, per germline. This CDR3 has 13 residues. Trimming cost V 8 bases and J 1 base; bases outside gene matches: 4.

The J gene is TRBJ1-1, the V gene TRBV6-1; D is uncertain. Germline CDR1 and CDR2: MNHNS and SASEGT. The CDR3 length is 12 residues. V lost 7 bases, J lost 7 bases, and 13 bases lay in between. CDR3 loop: CASIYLGSEAFF. The CDR3 bases are TGTGCCAGCATTTATCTAGGGAGTGAAGCTTTCTTT.

The V call is TRBV5-1, the J call TRBJ1-6; no definite D call. The CDR3 extends over 14 amino acids. V was pared by 2 bases and J by 5 bases, with 8 bases between. Germline V gene sequence: CDR1 SGHRS, CDR2 YFSETQ. CDR3 residues: CASSFRSDNSPLHF. DNA for the CDR3: TGCGCCAGCAGCTTCAGGTCCGATAATTCACCCCTCCACTTT.

The chain links TRBV5-6 to TRBJ2-5; 11 nucleotides line up with TRBD2. CDR3 length equals 16 residues. With V trimmed by 0 bases and J by 1 base, 2 bases remained unmatched. CDR1 SGHDT and CDR2 YYEEEE come from the germline V gene. The CDR3 loop reads CASSLGLAGTQETQYF. The CDR3 DNA is TGTGCCAGCAGCTTGGGACTAGCGGGGACCCAAGAGACCCAGTACTTC.

The rearrangement joins TRBV7-2 to TRBJ1-1; no reliable D call. The CDR3 totals 14 residues. The V end lost 5 bases, the J end lost 0 bases, and 10 bases lay between the germline ends. CDR1 SGHTA and CDR2 FQGNSA come from the germline V gene. The CDR3 sequence is CASSRDAVNTEAFF. DNA for the CDR3: TGTGCCAGCAGCCGTGATGCGGTGAACACTGAAGCTTTCTTT.

This clone has a single count. J is TRBJ1-4 and V is TRBV5-6, with TRBD1 as a possible D gene (6 bases). V lost 1 base and J 8 bases, leaving 18 bases between the germline ends. This CDR3 is 16 amino acids long. In germline, CDR1 is SGHDT, CDR2 YYEEEE. CDR3 DNA: TGTGCCAGCAGCTTGACAGGGACCGGTTATAACGAAAAACTGTTTTTT. Translated, it gives CASSLTGTGYNEKLFF.

The chain recombines TRBV30 with TRBJ1-3; the D gene is possibly TRBD1 (5 bases). Looked up from germline, CDR1 is GTSNPN and CDR2 is SVGIG (reference sequence). The CDR3 runs to 15 residues. Trimming pared 3 bases from V and 0 bases from J, leaving 12 bases between. The CDR3 nucleotides read TGTGCCTGGAGAAGGGGCCTGAGCTCTGGAAACACCATATATTTT. This codes for CAWRRGLSSGNTIYF.

The chain carries TRBV25-1 and TRBJ1-2; a weak D match, TRBD1 (5 bases). Trimming left V 1 base short and J 8 bases short, with 20 bases between. This CDR3 has 16 residues. Germline values: CDR1 MGHDK, CDR2 SYGVNS. DNA of the CDR3: TGTGCCAGCAGTGAATCCCAGGGATCGGGTCGTGAAGGCTACACCTTC. Amino acid sequence: CASSESQGSGREGYTF.